This T cell receptor (beta chain) was recorded in a study of cytomegalovirus exposure and HLA in healthy donors. CDR1 LGHNA and CDR2 YSLEER come from the germline V gene. This CDR3 has 16 residues. The junction had 2 bases not matched to a gene; V was cut back by 4 bases and J by 1 base. The PCR was carried out with 60 Vbeta primers and 13 Jbeta primers. TCRdb keeps only in-frame clones here, not all; method: immunoSEQ multiplex PCR. The sample has around 130,000 clones, approximately 80% seen once; the top ten hold roughly 1.2%. On this clone itself: Its antigen is unidentified.

Broader study findings: Among TCR beta chains, those listed as cytomegalovirus-associated numbered about 160. Previous analysis showed most TCR beta V segments were productive about 87% or about 30% of the time.

The rearrangement links TRBV4-3 to TRBJ2-2; 11 bases are a match to TRBD2. The receptor comes from a girl between 2 and 10 years old in good health and CMV-seronegative. The specimen sequenced was PBMCs. The CDR3 nucleotides read TGCGCCAGCAGCCTTCTAGCGGGGGGGAACACCGGGGAGCTGTTTTTT. Its protein product is CASSLLAGGNTGELFF.